This entry lists 19 T cell receptor beta chains sequenced from one sample in a study of blood T cell repertoires in COVID-19. Assay: immunoSEQ multiplex PCR; the TCRdb copy retains only in-frame clones and omits some. The sample yields some 250,000 clones, approximately 84% seen once. Sequencing used peripheral blood. The receptors originated from a woman under 40 who had recovered from COVID-19.

This clone was found once. This chain links TRBV3-1 (or the pseudogene TRBV3-2) with TRBJ2-7, with 8 positions matching TRBD2. The CDR3 is made up of 14 amino acids. With V trimmed by 1 base and J by 4 bases, 3 bases remained unmatched. Germline CDR1 and CDR2: LGHDT and YNNKEL (reference sequence). The CDR3 sequence: CASSQVPGGYEQYF. As DNA, the CDR3 is TGTGCCAGCAGCCAAGTTCCGGGGGGGTACGAGCAGTACTTC.

This chain uses TRBV19 with TRBJ2-7; D might be TRBD1 (6 bases). Trimming cost V 5 bases and J 4 bases, with 15 bases left between them. This CDR3 spans 14 amino acids. CDR1 and CDR2 from the germline V gene are LNHDA and SQIVND (reference sequence). As DNA, the CDR3 is TGTGCCAGTAGTTCCAGGGGATTGGTGTACGAGCAGTACTTC. Translated, it gives CASSSRGLVYEQYF.

The chain links TRBV7-9 to TRBJ1-4; the D gene is possibly TRBD1 (6 bases). The CDR3 covers 17 residues. V was clipped by 2 bases and J by 3 bases, with 16 bases between them. Per germline, CDR1 SEHNR and CDR2 FQNEAQ (reference sequence). The CDR3 DNA follows: TGTGCCAGCAGCTTATTGGTCGGATCAGGGGCTAATGAAAAACTGTTTTTT. Amino acids: CASSLLVGSGANEKLFF.

The gene calls are TRBV27 and TRBJ2-7, with D possibly being TRBD1 (5 bases). Germline values: CDR1 MNHEY, CDR2 SMNVEV (reference sequence). Deletions cut 6 bases from V and 0 bases from J, with 9 bases between. The CDR3 is 13 amino acids. DNA for the CDR3: TGTGCCAGCAGCCGGACAACCTCCTACGAGCAGTACTTC. It codes for CASSRTTSYEQYF.

The rearrangement uses TRBV11-2 and TRBJ2-3, with a possible D match to TRBD2 (6 bases). From germline, CDR1 is SGHAT and CDR2 FQNNGV. The CDR3 has 15 residues. V gave up 5 bases and J gave up 3 bases, with 15 bases separating them. The CDR3 region is CASSRPFAGTDTQYF. The CDR3 region has the DNA TGTGCCAGCAGCCGGCCCTTTGCGGGGACAGATACGCAGTATTTT.

The CDR3 region is CASSQAGFYGYTF. DNA for the CDR3: TGTGCCAGCAGCCAAGCAGGTTTCTATGGCTACACCTTC. The gene calls are TRBV14 and TRBJ1-2; the D is unclear. Trimming removed 1 base from V and 4 bases from J, with 7 bases in between. Germline V CDR1 and CDR2: SGHDN, FVKESK. CDR3 length: 13 residues.

The V gene is TRBV5-1, the J gene TRBJ1-2; no firm D call. This CDR3 spans 14 amino acids. Germline CDR1 is SGHRS and CDR2 is YFSETQ. Trimming took 0 bases from V and 5 from J, leaving 11 bases between them. DNA for the CDR3: TGCGCCAGCAGCTTGGGAGGCGGGTCGTATGGCTACACCTTC. Translated: CASSLGGGSYGYTF.

This sequence joins TRBV27 and TRBJ2-1, with TRBD2 matching 9 bases. This CDR3 is 20 amino acids long. V shed 5 bases, J shed 2 bases, and the junction held 19 bases outside the gene matches. CDR1 is MNHEY, CDR2 SMNVEV, per germline (reference sequence). The CDR3 region is CASSPRQRRFGGGAYNEQFF. The CDR3 nucleotides read TGTGCCAGCAGTCCCCGACAGCGCCGATTTGGCGGGGGGGCCTACAATGAGCAGTTCTTC.

The chain has TRBV11-2 and TRBJ1-2; D gene uncertain. Germline CDR1 is SGHAT and CDR2 is FQNNGV. The CDR3 loop spans 14 amino acids. The ends were cut back, 1 base at V and 0 bases at J, with 6 bases in the middle. The DNA of the CDR3 is TGTGCCAGCAGCTTAGCGGGGACTAACTATGGCTACACCTTC. This gives the protein CASSLAGTNYGYTF.

The chain has TRBV15 and TRBJ2-7; D possibly corresponds to TRBD2 (5 bases). Germline lookup yields CDR1 LNHNV and CDR2 YYDKDF (reference sequence). V lost 0 bases and J 0 bases, leaving 9 bases between the germline ends. The CDR3 spans 15 residues. The CDR3 loop is CATSRDRGSSYEQYF. Here the CDR3 DNA reads TGTGCCACCAGCAGAGATAGAGGGAGCTCCTACGAGCAGTACTTC.

V and J are TRBV19 and TRBJ2-7, with 10 bases aligning to TRBD1. The V gene end was trimmed by 6 bases and the J gene end by 6 bases; junction bases not matched to a gene: 8. Germline CDR1 LNHDA, CDR2 SQIVND (reference sequence). This CDR3 comprises 14 residues. The CDR3 reads CASRGPGQGIEQYF. The DNA of the CDR3 is TGTGCCAGTAGGGGGCCGGGACAGGGGATCGAGCAGTACTTC.

This clone was observed a single time. The chain recombines TRBV13 with TRBJ1-2; possible D gene TRBD1, 5 bases. V lost 0 bases and J 4 bases, leaving 9 bases between the germline ends. The CDR3 sequence is 14 residues long. The germline V gene has CDR1 PRHDT and CDR2 FYEKMQ (reference sequence). The CDR3 is CASSLGSRVYGYTF. The CDR3 DNA sequence: TGTGCCAGCAGCTTAGGAAGCAGGGTCTATGGCTACACCTTC.

The V and J genes are TRBV3-1 (or the pseudogene TRBV3-2) and TRBJ2-5; no firm D call. The CDR3 runs 14 residues. Germline V gene data show CDR1 as LGHDT and CDR2 as YNNKEL (reference sequence). Trimming shortened V by 4 bases and J by 3 bases, and 12 bases separated the two germline ends. This CDR3 reads CASSLDLEEETQYF. As DNA, the CDR3 is TGTGCCAGCAGCCTAGATCTCGAGGAAGAGACCCAGTACTTC.

This clone showed up just once. The chain links TRBV5-5 to TRBJ2-5, with 8 nucleotides matching TRBD2. In germline, CDR1 is SGHKS, CDR2 YYEKEE (reference sequence). The ends lost 3 bases at V and 7 bases at J; junction bases unmatched: 5. CDR3 length equals 13 residues. The CDR3 is CASSSGGIWTQYF. CDR3 coding DNA: TGTGCCAGCAGCTCGGGGGGGATTTGGACCCAGTACTTC.

V usage is TRBV3-1 (or the pseudogene TRBV3-2) and J usage is TRBJ2-7; unclear D gene. Germline V gene data show CDR1 as LGHDT and CDR2 as YNNKEL (reference sequence). The V end was cut by 2 bases, the J end by 0 bases, with 11 bases between. This CDR3 has 15 amino acids. This CDR3 is CASSQPGEASYEQYF. The CDR3 region has the DNA TGTGCCAGCAGCCAACCCGGCGAGGCCTCCTACGAGCAGTACTTC.

A single count supports this clone. The chain has TRBV6-6 and TRBJ2-7, with TRBD2 matching over 12 bases. Unmatched junction bases numbered 9, after V lost 6 bases and J lost 3 bases. Germline V gives CDR1 MNHNY, CDR2 SVGAGI (reference sequence). This CDR3 contains 16 residues. The CDR3 nucleotides are TGTGCCAGCAGATCCACAACTAGCGGGGGGCTCTACGAGCAGTACTTC. This codes for CASRSTTSGGLYEQYF.

This clone was detected only once. The chain links TRBV12-5 to TRBJ1-5; 7 nucleotides match TRBD1. From germline, CDR1 is LGHNT and CDR2 FRNRAP. The CDR3 runs to 17 residues. V trimming: 1 base; J trimming: 5 bases; junction bases outside the gene matches: 11. CDR3 nucleotides: TGTGCTAGTGGTTTGGCCCGTATGGACAGGAGGTATCAGCCCCAGCATTTT. It yields the protein CASGLARMDRRYQPQHF.

This chain connects TRBV6-1 to TRBJ1-2; TRBD1 aligns across 9 bases. V lost 3 bases, J lost 8 bases, and 4 bases stayed unmatched. Germline CDR1 is MNHNS and CDR2 is SASEGT. CDR3 length: 13 amino acids. The CDR3 DNA reads as TGTGCCAGCAGTGATATACAGGGGGCGGGCTACACCTTC. Residues: CASSDIQGAGYTF.

This clone was observed a handful of times. The chain carries TRBV7-2 and TRBJ2-5; 12 bases map to TRBD2. The CDR3 is 17 amino acids. V was clipped by 2 bases and J by 3 bases; unmatched bases: 7. Germline CDR1 SGHTA, CDR2 FQGNSA. For the CDR3, the DNA is TGTGCCAGCAGCTTACAGTCTAGCGGGGGGGTCAAAGAGACCCAGTACTTC. It codes for CASSLQSSGGVKETQYF.